The source of this T cell receptor (beta chain) is a study of T cell responses to AZD1222 COVID-19 vaccine. Study summary: Whether given at about 4 or about 12 weeks, second doses were pooled. Broader study findings: Dominant at 160-218 and 743-854, vaccine-associated CD4 TCRs also spanned spike.

In the case of this clone: What it binds is unknown.

Clones were read by immunoSEQ multiplex PCR, and TCRdb kept only the in-frame ones, dropping some. Of some 140,000 clones in the sample, more than 75% were seen once. The CDR3 runs to 14 residues. The sample was peripheral blood, taken on day 0 of AZD1222 vaccination. V is TRBV7-5 and J is TRBJ2-7; TRBD2 is the table's D call and was not checked against the DNA. TRBV7-5 is a known pseudogene. The TCR sequence derives from an adult in good health. The DNA for the CDR3 is TGTGCCAGAAGCTCAACCAAGCGGGAAAGGGAGCAGTACTTC. Its translation is CARSSTKREREQYF.